This TCR beta chain was sequenced in a study of blood T cell repertoires in COVID-19. Study-level information: Some COVID-19 samples were acute and others convalescent; all came from the United States, Italy and Spain.

Germline lookup yields CDR1 SGDLS and CDR2 YYNGEE. The V end was cut by 0 bases, the J end by 1 base, with 8 bases between. This CDR3 has 15 amino acids. The assay was immunoSEQ multiplex PCR, and TCRdb's table has in-frame clones only and misses some. The table includes fewer than 250,000 clones, 85% to 90% detected once. Participants came from fewer than 25 US areas, aged about 18 to 95 years. Grouping used clinical history reported by participants in a survey and questionnaire. Exposed study participants had met a COVID-19 case within 2 weeks before entry. This clone was counted only a few times. The sample comprised PBMCs or T cells enriched from blood (not recorded which). V usage is TRBV9 and J usage is TRBJ1-5; the D is unclear. This TCR came from a man aged 45 to 65 who had been exposed to COVID-19. The CDR3 bases are TGTGCCAGCAGCGTAGGTCCAGTCAGCAATCAGCCCCAGCATTTT. Protein: CASSVGPVSNQPQHF.